A selection of T cell receptor beta chains follows, all from one sample in a study of human T cells and chemical hapten exposure. TCRdb passed the RACE reads through MiXCR, listing each CDR3 protein once. The sample has 95,000 to 100,000 distinct CDR3 sequences; around 11% are singletons. The source was whole blood, collected in connection with sensitization to the hapten diphenylcyclopropenone (DPC). These receptor sequences come from a middle-aged woman with alopecia areata. Some clones in this sample may be carry-over from other donors' samples. Each CDR3 is given without its conserved first and last residue. D genes are given only for firm matches.

NA | 12 | TRBV6-2/TRBV6-3 | ASRRDSSYNEQF
TRBD1 | 13 | TRBV11-1 | ASSEGRGTNTEAF
NA | 10 | TRBV28 | ASSLQVRPQH
TRBD2 | 17 | TRBV19 | ASTSGLRRASGRLDEQF
NA | 14 | TRBV30 | AWSVWPTNVDTEAF
NA | 11 | TRBV7-9 | ASSLPSNNEQF
NA | 12 | TRBV4-3 | ASSQAGLGNTIY
TRBD1 | 10 | TRBV29-1 | SVGGQGNEQY
NA | 11 | TRBV7-9 | ASSFPAVYEQY
NA | 13 | TRBV28 | ASSPPGHPNTEAF
NA | 11 | TRBV30 | AWSVNHGNTIY
TRBD1 | 13 | TRBV6-2/TRBV6-3 | ASSPGDRGPYEQY
NA | 13 | TRBV28 | ASNYGDRTHYEQY
TRBD1 | 11 | TRBV20-1 | SAARTGFYGYT
NA | 10 | TRBV3-1 | ASSQGGETQY
NA | 14 | TRBV28 | ASSTSGRVSNQPQH
NA | 11 | TRBV12-3/TRBV12-4 | ASSFEGTRGYT
TRBD1 | 12 | TRBV7-9 | ASSSGQGSQPQH
NA | 8 | TRBV21-1 | ASMRSGQY
NA | 15 | TRBV6-2/TRBV6-3 | ASSYSIRKQGSYEQY
NA | 11 | TRBV10-3 | AISDNSNQPQH
NA | 13 | TRBV4-2 | ASSQDQGSYNEQF
NA | 12 | TRBV19 | ASSISGFRDEQY
TRBD1 | 13 | TRBV20-1 | SAREGQGIFYEQY
TRBD2 | 17 | TRBV29-1 | SVWGRTSGAVGSYNEQF
NA | 12 | TRBV7-3 | ASSSGTGSTEAF
TRBD1 | 13 | TRBV7-2 | ASSRDRLNTGELF
NA | 13 | TRBV2 | ASRQDGPSNSPLH
NA | 11 | TRBV6-2/TRBV6-3 | ASSAQGSGELF
NA | 15 | TRBV2 | ASRAGTPKRTGETQY
TRBD2 | 14 | TRBV18 | ASSPSVGTSAGEQF
TRBD1 | 15 | TRBV7-2 | ASSPLATGERYQPQH
NA | 11 | TRBV7-2 | ASSTTGGYEQY
NA | 11 | TRBV2 | ASSEDTNYGYT
TRBD2 | 14 | TRBV5-1 | ASSLAPGTSGGEQF
TRBD1 | 13 | TRBV4-2 | ASSPGRTGEEGYT
TRBD2 | 14 | TRBV5-4 | ASSGTSGSSYNEQF
NA | 11 | TRBV6-5 | ASSRVGTGELF
NA | 12 | TRBV10-3 | AISAVTGNTEAF
NA | 10 | TRBV7-3 | ASSLIPNEQF
TRBD1 | 15 | TRBV10-3 | AISDRPYRGLGSPLH
TRBD1 | 11 | TRBV28 | ASGLDRRYEQY
TRBD1 | 10 | TRBV10-3 | AITGQGTEAF
NA | 13 | TRBV10-2 | ASSEPARGNNEQF
NA | 12 | TRBV10-3 | AISATGLADTQY
NA | 12 | TRBV29-1 | SVEEGRGNYEQY
NA | 11 | TRBV7-2 | ASSLAVRNIQY
NA | 13 | TRBV7-7 | ASSLNRVAQETQY
NA | 13 | TRBV9 | ASGGPPGLAYEQY
NA | 14 | TRBV27 | ASSLIGRGSTNTQY
NA | 8 | TRBV29-1 | SVNTDTQY
NA | 9 | TRBV7-9 | ASSLTYEQY
TRBD1 | 11 | TRBV28 | ASSLQGVNVLT
TRBD1 | 13 | TRBV12-3/TRBV12-4 | ASSPGIGGPDTQY
TRBD2 | 13 | TRBV6-1 | ASTGGLAHTGELF
NA | 12 | TRBV18 | ASSGALEGAEAF
NA | 10 | TRBV20-1 | SARASNQPQH
NA | 12 | TRBV27 | ASSRSSDPYEQY
TRBD1 | 12 | TRBV12-5 | ASAGQGTPYEQY
TRBD2 | 14 | TRBV6-5 | ASSDSGTSGRDEQF